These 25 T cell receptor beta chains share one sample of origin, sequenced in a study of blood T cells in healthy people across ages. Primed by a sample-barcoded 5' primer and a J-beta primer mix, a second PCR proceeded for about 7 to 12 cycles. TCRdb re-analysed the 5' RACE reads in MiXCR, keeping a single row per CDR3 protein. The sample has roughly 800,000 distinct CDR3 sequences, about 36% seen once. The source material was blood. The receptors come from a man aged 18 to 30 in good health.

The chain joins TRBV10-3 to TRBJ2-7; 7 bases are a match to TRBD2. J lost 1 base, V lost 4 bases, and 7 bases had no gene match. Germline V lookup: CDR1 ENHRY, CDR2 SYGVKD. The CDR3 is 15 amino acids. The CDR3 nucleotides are TGTGCCATCAGTGGTCTAGCGGCAGTATCCTACGAGCAGTACTTC. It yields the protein CAISGLAAVSYEQYF.

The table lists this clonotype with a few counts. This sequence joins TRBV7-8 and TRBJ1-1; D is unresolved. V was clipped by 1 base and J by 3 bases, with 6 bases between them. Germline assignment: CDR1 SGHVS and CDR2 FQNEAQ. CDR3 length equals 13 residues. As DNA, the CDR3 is TGTGCCAGCAGCTTAGGATTCTACACTGAAGCTTTCTTT. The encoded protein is CASSLGFYTEAFF.

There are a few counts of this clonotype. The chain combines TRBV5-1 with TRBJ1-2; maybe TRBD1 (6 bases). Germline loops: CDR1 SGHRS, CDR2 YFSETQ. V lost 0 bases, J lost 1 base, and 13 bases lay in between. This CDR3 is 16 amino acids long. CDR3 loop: CASSLEGQGLNYGYTF. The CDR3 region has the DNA TGCGCCAGCAGCTTGGAGGGGCAGGGGCTTAACTATGGCTACACCTTC. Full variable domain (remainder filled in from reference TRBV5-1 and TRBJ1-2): KAGVTQTPRYLIKTRGQQVTLSCSPISGHRSVSWYQQTPGQGLQFLFEYFSETQRNKGNFPGRFSGRQFSNSRSEMNVSTLELGDSALYLCASSLEGQGLNYGYTFGSGTRLTVV.

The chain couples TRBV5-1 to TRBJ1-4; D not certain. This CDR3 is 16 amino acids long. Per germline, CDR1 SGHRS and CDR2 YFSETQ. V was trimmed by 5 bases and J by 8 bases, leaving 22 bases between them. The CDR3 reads CASRPILSPKREKLFF. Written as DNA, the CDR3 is TGCGCCAGCAGACCAATCCTATCGCCGAAGAGGGAAAAACTGTTTTTT.

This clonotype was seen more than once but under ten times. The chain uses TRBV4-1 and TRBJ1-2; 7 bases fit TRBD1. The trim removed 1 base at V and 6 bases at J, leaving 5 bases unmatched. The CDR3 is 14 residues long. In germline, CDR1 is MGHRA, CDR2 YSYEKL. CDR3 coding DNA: TGCGCCAGCAGCCAAGTAGACAGGGCGCATGGCTACACCTTC. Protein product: CASSQVDRAHGYTF.

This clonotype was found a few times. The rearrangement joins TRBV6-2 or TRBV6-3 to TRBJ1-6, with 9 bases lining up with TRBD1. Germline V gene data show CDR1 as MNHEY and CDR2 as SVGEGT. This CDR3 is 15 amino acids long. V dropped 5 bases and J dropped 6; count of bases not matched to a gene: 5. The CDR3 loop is CASSPGQGINSPLHF. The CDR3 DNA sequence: TGTGCCAGCAGTCCGGGACAGGGAATTAATTCACCCCTCCACTTT.

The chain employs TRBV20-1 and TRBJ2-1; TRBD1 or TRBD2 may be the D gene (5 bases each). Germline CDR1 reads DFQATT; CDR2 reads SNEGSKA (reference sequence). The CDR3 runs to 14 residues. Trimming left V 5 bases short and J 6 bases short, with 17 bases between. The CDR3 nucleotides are TGCAGTGCTTATGCCGGGACCCATCGCAATGAGCAGTTCTTC. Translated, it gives CSAYAGTHRNEQFF.

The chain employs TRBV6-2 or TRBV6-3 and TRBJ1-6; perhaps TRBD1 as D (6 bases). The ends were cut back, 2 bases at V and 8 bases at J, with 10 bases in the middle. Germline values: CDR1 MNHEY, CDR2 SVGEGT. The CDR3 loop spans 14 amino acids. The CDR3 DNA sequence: TGTGCCAGCAGTTACGGGGGGCAGGATTCACCCCTCCACTTT. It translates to CASSYGGQDSPLHF.

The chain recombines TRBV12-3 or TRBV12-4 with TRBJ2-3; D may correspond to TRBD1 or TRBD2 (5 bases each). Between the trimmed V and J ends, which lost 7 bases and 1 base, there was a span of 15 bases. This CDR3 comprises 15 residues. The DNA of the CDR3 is TGTGCCAGCACCGGGACGACATACGGCACAGATACGCAGTATTTT. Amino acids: CASTGTTYGTDTQYF.

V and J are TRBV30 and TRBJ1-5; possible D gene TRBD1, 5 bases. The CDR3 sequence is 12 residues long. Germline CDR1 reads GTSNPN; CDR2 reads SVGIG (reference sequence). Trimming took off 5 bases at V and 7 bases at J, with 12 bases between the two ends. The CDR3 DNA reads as TGTGCCTGGGATACAGGTGCCCAGCCCCAGCATTTT. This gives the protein CAWDTGAQPQHF.

The CDR3 is CASSLSVGTRADTQYF. The DNA of the CDR3 is TGTGCCAGCAGTTTATCGGTCGGGACCCGGGCAGATACGCAGTATTTT. The chain links TRBV27 to TRBJ2-3, with D tentatively TRBD1 or TRBD2 (5 bases each). The germline gives CDR1 MNHEY, CDR2 SMNVEV (reference sequence). V lost 0 bases and J lost 4, with 14 bases in between. This CDR3 contains 16 residues.

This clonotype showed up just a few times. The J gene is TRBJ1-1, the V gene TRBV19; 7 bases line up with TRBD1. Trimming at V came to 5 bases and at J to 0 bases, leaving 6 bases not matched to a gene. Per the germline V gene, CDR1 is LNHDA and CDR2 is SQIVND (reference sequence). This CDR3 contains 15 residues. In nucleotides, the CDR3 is TGTGCCAGTAGTGTGGACAGGACAATGAACACTGAAGCTTTCTTT. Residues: CASSVDRTMNTEAFF.

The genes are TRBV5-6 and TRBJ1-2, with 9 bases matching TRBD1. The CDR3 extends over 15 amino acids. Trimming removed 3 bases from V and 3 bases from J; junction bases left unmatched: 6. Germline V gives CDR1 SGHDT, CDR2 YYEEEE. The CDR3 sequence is CASSWTGVGHYGYTF. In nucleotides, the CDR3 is TGTGCCAGCAGCTGGACAGGGGTGGGGCACTATGGCTACACCTTC.

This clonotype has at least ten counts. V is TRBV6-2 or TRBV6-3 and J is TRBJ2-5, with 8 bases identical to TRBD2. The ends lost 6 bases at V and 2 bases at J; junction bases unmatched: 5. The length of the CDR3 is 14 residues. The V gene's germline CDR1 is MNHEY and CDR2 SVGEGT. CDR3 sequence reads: CASSDGGVQETQYF. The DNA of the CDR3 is TGTGCCAGCAGCGACGGGGGGGTACAAGAGACCCAGTACTTC.

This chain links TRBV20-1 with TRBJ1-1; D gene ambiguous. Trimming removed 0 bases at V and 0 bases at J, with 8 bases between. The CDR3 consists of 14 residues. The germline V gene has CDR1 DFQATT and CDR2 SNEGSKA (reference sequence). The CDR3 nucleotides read TGCAGTGCTAGAGATAATTCCATGAACACTGAAGCTTTCTTT. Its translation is CSARDNSMNTEAFF.

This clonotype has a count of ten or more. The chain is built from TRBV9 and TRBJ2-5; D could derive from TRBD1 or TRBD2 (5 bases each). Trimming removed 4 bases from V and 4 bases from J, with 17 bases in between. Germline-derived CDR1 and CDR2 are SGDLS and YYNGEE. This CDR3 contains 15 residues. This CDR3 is CASSIDSGRGETQYF. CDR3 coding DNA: TGTGCCAGCAGCATCGATTCAGGGAGAGGAGAGACCCAGTACTTC.

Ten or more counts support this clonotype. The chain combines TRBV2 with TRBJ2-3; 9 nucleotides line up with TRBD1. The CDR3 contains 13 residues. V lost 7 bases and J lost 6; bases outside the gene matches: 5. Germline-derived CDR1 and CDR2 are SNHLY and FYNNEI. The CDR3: CASKRDRADTQYF. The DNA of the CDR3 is TGTGCCAGCAAGAGGGACAGGGCGGATACGCAGTATTTT.

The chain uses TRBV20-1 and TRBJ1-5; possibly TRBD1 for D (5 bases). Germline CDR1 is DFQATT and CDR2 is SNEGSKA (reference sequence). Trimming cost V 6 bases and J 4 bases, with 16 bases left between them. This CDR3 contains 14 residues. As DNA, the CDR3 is TGCAGTGCCAACCCGACTGGGGCTAATCAGCCCCAGCATTTT. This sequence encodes CSANPTGANQPQHF.

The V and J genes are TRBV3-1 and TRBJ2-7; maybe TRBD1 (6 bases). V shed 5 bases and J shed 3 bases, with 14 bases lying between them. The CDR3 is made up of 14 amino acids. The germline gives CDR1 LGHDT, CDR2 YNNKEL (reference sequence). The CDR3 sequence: CASSKRDTLYEQYF. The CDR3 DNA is TGTGCCAGCAGCAAGAGGGACACACTCTACGAGCAGTACTTC.

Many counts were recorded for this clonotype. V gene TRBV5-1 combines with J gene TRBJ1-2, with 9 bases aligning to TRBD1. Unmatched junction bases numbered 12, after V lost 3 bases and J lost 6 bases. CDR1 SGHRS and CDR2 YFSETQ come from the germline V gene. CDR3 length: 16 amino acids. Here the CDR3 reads CASSSTITGGKDGYTF. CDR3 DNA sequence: TGCGCCAGCAGCTCGACAATTACAGGGGGCAAGGATGGCTACACCTTC. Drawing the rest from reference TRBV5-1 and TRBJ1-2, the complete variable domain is KAGVTQTPRYLIKTRGQQVTLSCSPISGHRSVSWYQQTPGQGLQFLFEYFSETQRNKGNFPGRFSGRQFSNSRSEMNVSTLELGDSALYLCASSSTITGGKDGYTFGSGTRLTVV.

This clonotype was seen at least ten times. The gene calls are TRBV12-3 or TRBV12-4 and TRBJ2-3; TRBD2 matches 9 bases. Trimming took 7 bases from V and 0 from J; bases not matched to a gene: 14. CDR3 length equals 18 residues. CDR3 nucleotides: TGTGCCAGCATACCGGAGGATAGCGGGGGATCTAGCACAGATACGCAGTATTTT. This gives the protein CASIPEDSGGSSTDTQYF.

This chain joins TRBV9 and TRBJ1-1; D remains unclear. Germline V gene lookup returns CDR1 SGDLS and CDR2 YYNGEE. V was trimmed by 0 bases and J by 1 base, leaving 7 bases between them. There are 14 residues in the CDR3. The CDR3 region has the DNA TGTGCCAGCAGCGTAGACAGTTCGAACACTGAAGCTTTCTTT. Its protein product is CASSVDSSNTEAFF.

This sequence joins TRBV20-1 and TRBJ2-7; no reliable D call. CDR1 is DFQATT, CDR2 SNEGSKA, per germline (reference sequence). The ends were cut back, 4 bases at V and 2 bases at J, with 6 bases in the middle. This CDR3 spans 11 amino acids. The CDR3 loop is CSATDAYEQYF. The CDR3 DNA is TGCAGTGCTACGGACGCCTACGAGCAGTACTTC.

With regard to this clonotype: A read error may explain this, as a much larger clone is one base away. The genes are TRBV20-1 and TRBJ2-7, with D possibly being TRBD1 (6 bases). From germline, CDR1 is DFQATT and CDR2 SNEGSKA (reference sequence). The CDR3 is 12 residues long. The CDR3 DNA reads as TGCAGGGCAGGGGACAACTCCTACGAGCAGTACTTC. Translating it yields CRAGDNSYEQYF.

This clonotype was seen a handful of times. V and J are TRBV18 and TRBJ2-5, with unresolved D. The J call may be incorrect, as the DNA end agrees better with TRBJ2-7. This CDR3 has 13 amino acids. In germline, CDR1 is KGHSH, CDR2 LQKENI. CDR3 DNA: TGTGCCAGCTCACCTCCCGGGTATGGCGAGCAGTACTTC. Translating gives CASSPPGYGEQYF.